This T cell receptor (beta chain) originates from a study of cytomegalovirus exposure and HLA in healthy donors. Germline CDR1 SGHAT, CDR2 FQNNGV. This CDR3 region has 15 residues. V shed 1 base, J shed 7 bases, and the junction held 6 bases outside the gene matches. To note about this clone: Antigen unknown.

The study's findings and limits: Most subjects had HLA-A and HLA-B alleles reportedly predicted accurately by TCR beta sequences. Compared with the roughly 700-donor mean, an Asian-associated ancestry cluster reportedly had fewer N-insertions, according to a later analysis.

With 60 Vbeta and 13 Jbeta primers, the PCR was carried out. Clones were sequenced by immunoSEQ multiplex PCR, and TCRdb holds only the in-frame ones, with some missing. The sample consists of 200,000 to 250,000 clones, approximately 84% of them appearing once. Sequencing input: PBMCs. The chain joins TRBV11-2 to TRBJ2-5; 10 bases match TRBD1. The sequence was collected from a woman aged 40 to 55 in good health and CMV-seronegative. The CDR3 loop is CASSLGGTGARTQYF. CDR3 nucleotides: TGTGCCAGCAGCTTAGGTGGGACAGGGGCGCGGACCCAGTACTTC.